A single sample is the source of the 19 T cell receptor beta chains below, sequenced in a study of response to subunit inactivated influenza vaccine. Each CDR3 protein is one row after TCRdb ran MiXCR on the RT-PCR reads. The sample has 800,000 to 1,000,000 distinct CDR3 sequences, approximately 21% seen once. Specimen: PBMCs from blood, collected roughly 5 days after vaccination. Every receptor here comes from a man aged 45 to 65 who received an inactivated influenza vaccine.

This clonotype was observed a handful of times. The chain is built from TRBV6-2 or TRBV6-3 and TRBJ1-5; a weak D match, TRBD1 (5 bases). CDR1 is MNHEY, CDR2 SVGEGT, per germline. CDR3 length equals 13 residues. V lost 1 base, J lost 6 bases, and 7 bases lay in between. CDR3 bases: TGTGCCAGCAGTTACTATGGGGGTCAGCCCCAGCATTTT. Encoded protein: CASSYYGGQPQHF.

The chain uses TRBV10-3 and TRBJ2-3, with TRBD1 matching over 11 bases. The length of the CDR3 is 14 residues. Germline V gene lookup returns CDR1 ENHRY and CDR2 SYGVKD. The junction had 9 bases not matched to a gene; V was cut back by 10 bases and J by 6 bases. CDR3 in amino acids: CATGGTGGSDTQYF. The CDR3 DNA reads TGTGCCACCGGGGGGACAGGGGGTTCCGATACGCAGTATTTT.

This chain connects TRBV4-3 to TRBJ1-1; no reliable D call. Germline V gives CDR1 LGHNA, CDR2 YSLEER. The V and J ends lost 1 base and 3 bases respectively, with 6 bases between them. The CDR3 covers 13 residues. CDR3: CASSQVAYTEAFF. CDR3 nucleotides: TGCGCCAGCAGCCAAGTCGCTTACACTGAAGCTTTCTTT.

The chain couples TRBV20-1 to TRBJ2-1; 7 positions agree with TRBD2. CDR3 size: 14 residues. V dropped 0 bases and J dropped 7; count of bases not matched to a gene: 6. The germline CDR1 and CDR2 sequences are DFQATT and SNEGSKA (reference sequence). CDR3 sequence reads: CSARERRGLNEQFF. The CDR3 coding sequence is TGCAGTGCTAGAGAGAGGCGGGGGTTGAATGAGCAGTTCTTC.

The V and J genes are TRBV20-1 and TRBJ1-2, with 7 bases aligning to TRBD1. V lost 2 bases and J lost 6; bases outside the gene matches: 12. The CDR3 totals 15 residues. Germline lookup yields CDR1 DFQATT and CDR2 SNEGSKA (reference sequence). Here the CDR3 DNA reads TGCAGTGCTAGAATTATACACAGGGGAAAGGATGGCTACACCTTC. This sequence encodes CSARIIHRGKDGYTF.

The V and J genes are TRBV5-1 and TRBJ1-1; D possibly corresponds to TRBD1 (6 bases). This CDR3 has 13 amino acids. V dropped 7 bases and J dropped 0 bases, with 10 bases sitting between them. The germline V gene encodes CDR1 SGHRS and CDR2 YFSETQ. CDR3 DNA sequence: TGCGCCAGCCGGACAGTCATGAACACTGAAGCTTTCTTT. Amino acids: CASRTVMNTEAFF.

A few counts support this clonotype. This chain joins TRBV25-1 and TRBJ2-7, with 7 bases fitting TRBD1. CDR1 is MGHDK, CDR2 SYGVNS, per germline. The V and J ends lost 10 bases and 2 bases, in that order; junction bases with no gene match: 11. This CDR3 has 14 residues. CDR3 residues: CATAVDQGAYEQYF. CDR3 DNA sequence: TGTGCCACGGCAGTAGACCAGGGGGCCTACGAGCAGTACTTC.

A few counts support this clonotype. This sequence joins TRBV6-1 and TRBJ1-1; a possible D gene is TRBD1 (5 bases). The CDR3 covers 14 residues. V dropped 6 bases and J dropped 3 bases, with 14 bases sitting between them. Germline V CDR1 and CDR2: MNHNS, SASEGT. Here the CDR3 DNA reads TGTGCCAGCAGGCACACCCTGGGGGACACTGAAGCTTTCTTT. Residues: CASRHTLGDTEAFF.

The chain combines TRBV4-2 with TRBJ2-1; 11 bases are shared with TRBD2. The V gene's germline CDR1 is LGHNA and CDR2 YNFKEQ. The ends lost 3 bases at V and 7 bases at J; junction bases unmatched: 11. This CDR3 is 17 amino acids long. CDR3 nucleotides: TGTGCCAGCAGCCATCCCATAGCGGGAGGGCCAAGTAATGAGCAGTTCTTC. Encoded protein: CASSHPIAGGPSNEQFF.

The V call is TRBV12-3 or TRBV12-4, the J call TRBJ1-6; possibly TRBD1 for D (6 bases). This CDR3 spans 14 amino acids. V dropped 6 bases and J dropped 10 bases, with 16 bases sitting between them. The DNA for the CDR3 is TGTGCCAGCAGCCGTCGGGGGGCGGACTCACCCCTCCACTTT. Its protein is CASSRRGADSPLHF.

V is TRBV2 and J is TRBJ2-3, with D tentatively TRBD1 or TRBD2 (5 bases each). V was trimmed by 7 bases and J by 3 bases, leaving 14 bases between them. The CDR3 runs 14 residues. CDR1 is SNHLY and CDR2 is FYNNEI in the germline V gene. CDR3 sequence: CASTTFEGTDTQYF. The CDR3, as DNA: TGTGCCAGCACGACATTTGAGGGGACAGATACGCAGTATTTT.

This chain connects TRBV12-3 or TRBV12-4 to TRBJ2-5, with a weak D call TRBD2 (5 bases). The CDR3 spans 16 residues. V lost 0 bases and J lost 5, with 16 bases in between. CDR3 nucleotides: TGTGCCAGCAGTTTAGCGCTGGGGTGGGGAGAGGAGACCCAGTACTTC. It is translated as CASSLALGWGEETQYF.

The J gene is TRBJ2-7, the V gene TRBV7-2; D might be TRBD1 (6 bases). The CDR3 is made up of 14 amino acids. The V and J ends lost 3 bases and 0 bases respectively, with 9 bases between them. CDR1 SGHTA and CDR2 FQGNSA come from the germline V gene. CDR3 protein: CASSFQGHSYEQYF. For the CDR3, the DNA is TGTGCCAGCAGCTTCCAGGGGCACTCCTACGAGCAGTACTTC.

The sample holds a few counts of this clonotype. The chain couples TRBV7-9 to TRBJ2-3; unclear D gene. V lost 4 bases, J lost 4 bases, and 9 bases lay in between. Germline V gives CDR1 SEHNR, CDR2 FQNEAQ (reference sequence). The CDR3 is 13 residues long. CDR3 protein: CASSSWISDTQYF. The DNA for the CDR3 is TGTGCCAGCAGCTCATGGATATCAGATACGCAGTATTTT.

The chain recombines TRBV6-4 with TRBJ2-5; D not resolved. The CDR3 runs 13 residues. Between the trimmed V and J ends, which lost 3 bases and 2 bases, there was a span of 7 bases. Germline V gene sequence: CDR1 MRHNA, CDR2 SNTAGT. CDR3: CASSESPQETQYF. CDR3 DNA: TGTGCCAGCAGTGAAAGCCCTCAAGAGACCCAGTACTTC.

This clonotype has ten or more counts. The chain carries TRBV28 and TRBJ2-1; D uncertain. This CDR3 has 11 amino acids. V was cut by 3 bases and J by 5 bases, with 2 bases left in between. Germline lookup yields CDR1 MDHEN and CDR2 SYDVKM. CDR3 protein: CASSFNNEQFF. CDR3 in DNA: TGTGCCAGCAGTTTTAACAATGAGCAGTTCTTC.

CDR3 DNA: TGTGCCAGCAGCCAAAATCCCAGGAGCTACGAGCAGTACTTC. This sequence encodes CASSQNPRSYEQYF. This chain connects TRBV7-9 to TRBJ2-7; D is unresolved. Between the trimmed V and J ends, which lost 5 bases and 3 bases, there was a span of 14 bases. CDR3 length equals 14 residues. Germline V gives CDR1 SEHNR, CDR2 FQNEAQ (reference sequence).

The V gene is TRBV5-6, the J gene TRBJ2-1; D remains ambiguous. V shed 1 base and J shed 14 bases, with 1 base lying between them. CDR1 and CDR2 from the germline V gene are SGHDT and YYEEEE. This CDR3 region has 8 residues. For the CDR3, the DNA is TGTGCCAGCAGCTTGAAGTTCTTC. Translation gives CASSLKFF.

The chain is built from TRBV24-1 and TRBJ2-1; 15 bases fit TRBD2. Germline assignment: CDR1 KGHDR and CDR2 SFDVKD. This CDR3 spans 19 amino acids. The V and J ends lost 4 bases and 8 bases, in that order; junction bases with no gene match: 14. CDR3 loop: CATSDLDGRTSGRADEQFF. Here the CDR3 DNA reads TGTGCCACCAGTGACCTGGACGGACGGACTAGCGGGAGGGCCGATGAGCAGTTCTTC.